This TCR beta chain appears in the sequencing data of a study of identical twins. MiXCR, run by TCRdb on the 5' RACE reads, gives a single entry per CDR3 protein. The sample records about 100,000 distinct CDR3 sequences, about 5.6% being singletons. This clonotype was counted only a few times. What it recognizes is unknown. Findings of the study overall: Possibly, invariant MAIT and iNKT cells partly confounded zero-insertion analyses. A lower insertion count was a feature of abundant cord blood beta clonotypes, with no such feature in memory repertoires.

Healthy Caucasians were all of the donors. Looked up from germline, CDR1 is MNHEY and CDR2 is SVGAGI. The V gene lost 7 bases and the J gene lost 6 bases, with 13 bases spanning the gap. This CDR3 has 14 amino acids. The TCR comes from a woman aged 50 to 65 in good health. The J gene is TRBJ1-6, the V gene TRBV6-5; unclear D gene. Source material: memory T cells sorted from blood. The CDR3 DNA reads as TGTGCCAGCAAAGGAGGACGGACTAATTCACCCCTCCACTTT. The encoded protein is CASKGGRTNSPLHF.